The 23 T cell receptor beta chains below come from one sample, sequenced in a study of blood T cell repertoires in COVID-19. Profiled with immunoSEQ multiplex PCR; TCRdb holds only in-frame clones, not every one. The data hold about 250,000 clones, with 86% observed a single time. Sample: PBMCs or T cells enriched from blood (not recorded which). These receptors originate from a man between 35 and 55 years old who had recovered from COVID-19.

The genes are TRBV5-6 and TRBJ1-2; perhaps TRBD1 as D (5 bases). Looked up from germline, CDR1 is SGHDT and CDR2 is YYEEEE. This CDR3 has 14 amino acids. Trimming stripped 6 bases from V and 1 base from J, with 13 bases between. The CDR3 coding sequence is TGTGCCAGCACCATAGGGGATTTTAACTATGGCTACACCTTC. Amino acids: CASTIGDFNYGYTF. Variable domain in full (rest from reference TRBV5-6 and TRBJ1-2): DAGVTQSPTHLIKTRGQQVTLRCSPKSGHDTVSWYQQALGQGPQFIFQYYEEEERQRGNFPDRFSGHQFPNYSSELNVNALLLGDSALYLCASTIGDFNYGYTFGSGTRLTVV.

The chain uses TRBV28 and TRBJ1-2; 11 bases line up with TRBD1. The CDR3 extends over 14 amino acids. Trimming removed 6 bases from V and 7 bases from J; junction bases left unmatched: 7. Germline CDR1 reads MDHEN; CDR2 reads SYDVKM. CDR3 sequence reads: CASRSGQGDRGYTF. The CDR3 nucleotides read TGTGCCAGCAGGTCGGGACAGGGGGACCGTGGCTACACCTTC.

The rearrangement joins TRBV4-2 to TRBJ2-7; TRBD1 aligns across 7 bases. The CDR3 spans 14 residues. V shed 4 bases and J 0 bases; nucleotides not matched to a gene: 3. Germline-derived CDR1 and CDR2 are LGHNA and YNFKEQ. The CDR3 loop reads CASSLRDSSYEQYF. The DNA of the CDR3 is TGTGCCAGCAGCCTCCGGGACAGCTCCTACGAGCAGTACTTC.

The J gene is TRBJ2-3, the V gene TRBV5-1, with TRBD2 matching 10 bases. Germline values: CDR1 SGHRS, CDR2 YFSETQ. The CDR3 length is 17 residues. The ends lost 8 bases at V and 0 bases at J; junction bases unmatched: 12. CDR3 DNA sequence: TGCGCCAGTTATATCGGACTAGCGGATCCTAGCACAGATACGCAGTATTTT. Encoded protein: CASYIGLADPSTDTQYF.

In its sample, this clone was seen once. The J gene is TRBJ1-4, the V gene TRBV6-5; D is unclear. CDR1 is MNHEY and CDR2 is SVGAGI in the germline V gene. There are 13 residues in the CDR3. V gave up 6 bases and J gave up 8 bases, with 13 bases separating them. The CDR3: CASSPNGVEKLFF. The DNA of the CDR3 is TGTGCCAGCAGCCCCAACGGGGTAGAAAAACTGTTTTTT.

Comments on this clone: Other DNA sequences of this sample code for an identical CDR3. The chain uses TRBV9 and TRBJ2-2; 12 bases line up with TRBD2. This CDR3 contains 15 residues. V shed 3 bases and J 5 bases; nucleotides not matched to a gene: 2. Germline values: CDR1 SGDLS, CDR2 YYNGEE. The CDR3 coding sequence is TGTGCCAGCAGCGCCCTAGCGGGGGGGACCGGGGAGCTGTTTTTT. Its protein is CASSALAGGTGELFF.

The chain joins TRBV2 to TRBJ2-2; D remains unclear. The CDR3 is 13 amino acids. CDR1 and CDR2 from the germline V gene are SNHLY and FYNNEI. Trimming pared 0 bases from V and 7 bases from J, leaving 6 bases between. Here the CDR3 DNA reads TGTGCCAGCAGTGAAGCCCTATTCGGGGAGCTGTTTTTT. Translated, it gives CASSEALFGELFF.

This chain uses TRBV2 with TRBJ1-1; tentatively, D is TRBD1 (5 bases). The length of the CDR3 is 12 residues. Germline CDR1 and CDR2: SNHLY and FYNNEI. V shed 8 bases and J shed 1 base, with 8 bases lying between them. CDR3 loop: CASDGANTEAFF. CDR3 nucleotides: TGTGCCAGCGATGGGGCGAACACTGAAGCTTTCTTT.

The rearrangement uses TRBV7-8 and TRBJ2-2; the match to TRBD2 covers 10 bases. Germline assignment: CDR1 SGHVS and CDR2 FQNEAQ. This CDR3 is built from 15 residues. With 2 bases clipped from V and 9 bases from J, the junction kept 6 bases outside the gene matches. This CDR3 reads CASSLWVAGGRELFF. The DNA of the CDR3 is TGTGCCAGCAGCTTATGGGTAGCGGGAGGCCGGGAGCTGTTTTTT.

This chain uses TRBV27 with TRBJ1-6; 7 bases agree with TRBD1. The trim removed 5 bases at V and 10 bases at J, leaving 11 bases unmatched. Germline V gives CDR1 MNHEY, CDR2 SMNVEV (reference sequence). There are 15 residues in the CDR3. The CDR3: CASSEYPGQWSPLHF. The CDR3 nucleotides are TGTGCCAGCAGTGAATACCCGGGACAGTGGTCACCCCTCCACTTT.

The V call is TRBV29-1, the J call TRBJ1-2; D not certain. V gave up 3 bases and J gave up 6 bases, with 14 bases separating them. This CDR3 contains 13 residues. Germline assignment: CDR1 SQVTM and CDR2 ANQGSEA. CDR3: CSVDRVGGDGYTF. The CDR3 coding sequence is TGCAGCGTTGATCGGGTGGGAGGTGATGGCTACACCTTC.

The V and J genes are TRBV5-1 and TRBJ1-5, with a possible D match to TRBD1 (5 bases). The CDR3 is 15 amino acids. Germline CDR1 and CDR2: SGHRS and YFSETQ. The V and J ends lost 0 bases and 1 base respectively, with 8 bases between them. The CDR3 region is CASSLVPGSNQPQHF. The DNA for the CDR3 is TGCGCCAGCAGCTTGGTTCCAGGGAGCAATCAGCCCCAGCATTTT. Variable domain in full (rest from reference TRBV5-1 and TRBJ1-5): KAGVTQTPRYLIKTRGQQVTLSCSPISGHRSVSWYQQTPGQGLQFLFEYFSETQRNKGNFPGRFSGRQFSNSRSEMNVSTLELGDSALYLCASSLVPGSNQPQHFGDGTRLSIL.

CDR3 nucleotides: TGTGCCTGGAGTGGGGGGACAATTAATCAGCCCCAGCATTTT. It codes for CAWSGGTINQPQHF. The chain is built from TRBV30 and TRBJ1-5, with a tentative D call TRBD1 (6 bases). The V end was cut by 1 base, the J end by 4 bases, with 11 bases between. This CDR3 has 14 amino acids. Per the germline V gene, CDR1 is GTSNPN and CDR2 is SVGIG (reference sequence).

This clone has a handful of counts. The chain has TRBV4-3 and TRBJ2-7, with 7 positions matching TRBD1. CDR3 length: 15 residues. The germline V gene has CDR1 LGHNA and CDR2 YSLEER. V lost 2 bases and J lost 2; bases outside the gene matches: 6. CDR3 DNA: TGCGCCAGCAGCCAAACAGGGGACGCAACCTACGAGCAGTACTTC. Encoded protein: CASSQTGDATYEQYF.

This clone came up once. The chain carries TRBV9 and TRBJ1-1, with 7 bases that match TRBD1. There are 16 residues in the CDR3. In germline, CDR1 is SGDLS, CDR2 YYNGEE. V gave up 4 bases and J gave up 0 bases; unmatched junction bases: 9. The CDR3 nucleotides read TGTGCCAGCAGCTTTGGACAGGCTTGGTTGAACACTGAAGCTTTCTTT. It specifies CASSFGQAWLNTEAFF.

This sequence joins TRBV5-1 and TRBJ1-6, with D tentatively TRBD1 (5 bases). The CDR3 has 17 residues. The germline V and J ends were trimmed by 5 bases and 5 bases, with 20 bases remaining between them. The V gene's germline CDR1 is SGHRS and CDR2 YFSETQ. CDR3 in DNA: TGCGCCAGCAGACCCACTGACAGACAATTCAATAATTCACCCCTCCACTTT. Translating it yields CASRPTDRQFNNSPLHF.

The chain has TRBV29-1 and TRBJ1-1; 7 nucleotides match TRBD1. This CDR3 spans 16 amino acids. Trimming cost V 6 bases and J 2 bases; bases outside gene matches: 15. Germline CDR1 reads SQVTM; CDR2 reads ANQGSEA. CDR3 nucleotides: TGCAGCGTGGCGCGCCGTCGGGACAGATTAAACACTGAAGCTTTCTTT. Encoded protein: CSVARRRDRLNTEAFF.

This chain joins TRBV3-1 (or the pseudogene TRBV3-2) and TRBJ1-3, with D perhaps matching TRBD1 (6 bases). CDR3 size: 15 residues. The V end was cut by 4 bases, the J end by 4 bases, with 14 bases between. Germline lookup yields CDR1 LGHDT and CDR2 YNNKEL (reference sequence). The CDR3 loop reads CASSPTRGTGNTIYF. CDR3 nucleotide sequence: TGTGCCAGCAGCCCGACCAGGGGTACAGGAAACACCATATATTTT.

The chain recombines TRBV1 with TRBJ2-7; the D call in the table, TRBD2, was not verified against the DNA. TRBV1 is labeled a pseudogene. The CDR3 runs to 17 residues. The CDR3 protein is CTSSQGRAGVSSYEQYF. CDR3 DNA sequence: TGCACCAGCAGCCAAGGACGAGCGGGGGTTAGCTCCTACGAGCAGTACTTC.

This rearrangement joins TRBV9 to TRBJ2-1; D might be TRBD1 (5 bases). The CDR3 contains 13 residues. Trimming removed 3 bases at V and 5 bases at J, with 9 bases between. Germline values: CDR1 SGDLS, CDR2 YYNGEE. CDR3 sequence: CASSERTNNEQFF. Here the CDR3 DNA reads TGTGCCAGCAGCGAACGGACAAACAATGAGCAGTTCTTC.

This chain links TRBV6-5 with TRBJ2-3, with D uncertain. V gave up 10 bases and J gave up 5 bases, with 13 bases separating them. The germline V gene has CDR1 MNHEY and CDR2 SVGAGI. CDR3 length: 12 amino acids. The CDR3 loop is CATPLPEDTQYF. CDR3 in DNA: TGTGCCACACCACTTCCTGAAGATACGCAGTATTTT.

The chain has TRBV11-3 and TRBJ2-7; possible D gene TRBD1, 6 bases. CDR1 and CDR2 (germline): SGHNT, YENEEA. CDR3 size: 14 residues. Trimming pared 5 bases from V and 2 bases from J, leaving 13 bases between. The CDR3 DNA is TGTGCCAGCAGCGCCAGGACAGCCCCCTACGAGCAGTACTTC. Its protein product is CASSARTAPYEQYF.

V is TRBV2 and J is TRBJ2-3, with 11 bases matching TRBD2. After removal of 1 base from V and 6 bases from J, the junction contained 3 bases not matched to a gene. Germline V gene sequence: CDR1 SNHLY, CDR2 FYNNEI. The CDR3 has 15 residues. CDR3 residues: CASSEDSGGGDTQYF. The CDR3 nucleotides are TGTGCCAGCAGTGAAGATAGCGGGGGGGGTGATACGCAGTATTTT.